A single sample is the source of the 31 T cell receptor beta chains below, sequenced in a study of T cells in Graves' hyperthyroidism and ophthalmopathy. The CDR3 regions of TCR beta were amplified from RNA transcripts. RT-PCR in the first round (using the HTBI primer set) targeted the TCR CDR3. TCRdb ran MiXCR on the multiplex PCR reads and lists one entry per CDR3 protein. The table lists 450,000 to 650,000 distinct CDR3 sequences, approximately 15% of them singletons, with around 7% in the top ten. The sample comprised blood. These receptors all come from a woman between 18 and 30 years old with Graves' ophthalmopathy.

This clonotype was detected ten times or more. The chain couples TRBV12-5 to TRBJ2-5, with D possibly matching TRBD2 (6 bases). The CDR3 consists of 17 residues. Between the trimmed V and J ends, which lost 6 bases and 4 bases, there was a span of 24 bases. CDR1 is LGHNT, CDR2 FRNRAP, per germline. The CDR3 DNA reads TGTGCTAGTGGCCACATTACCCTTCGAGGGCGGGGAGAGACCCAGTACTTC. Translated, it gives CASGHITLRGRGETQYF.

This clonotype was picked up many times. The CDR3 is CASSYASGTYEQYF. The CDR3 nucleotides read TGTGCCAGCAGTTACGCCAGCGGAACCTACGAGCAGTACTTC. V and J are TRBV6-2 or TRBV6-3 and TRBJ2-7, with TRBD2 as a possible D gene (5 bases). The CDR3 has 14 residues. V was shortened by 2 bases and J by 2 bases, with 10 bases between the two germline ends. Germline-derived CDR1 and CDR2 are MNHEY and SVGEGT.

This clonotype was seen ten or more times. The chain joins TRBV7-9 to TRBJ2-5; D not resolved. The CDR3 extends over 14 amino acids. The germline V gene encodes CDR1 SEHNR and CDR2 FQNEAQ (reference sequence). V was trimmed by 0 bases and J by 5 bases, leaving 10 bases between them. CDR3 bases: TGTGCCAGCAGCTTAGCGGGAATGATGGAGACCCAGTACTTC. The encoded protein is CASSLAGMMETQYF.

This clonotype was counted a few times. The DNA of the CDR3 is TGTGCCAGCAGCTCGGGACAGGGTCGCCCTGGGGCCAACGTCCTGACTTTC. Translated: CASSSGQGRPGANVLTF. The gene calls are TRBV7-2 and TRBJ2-6; 9 bases are a match to TRBD1. CDR1 SGHTA and CDR2 FQGNSA come from the germline V gene. The V gene end was trimmed by 4 bases and the J gene end by 2 bases; junction bases not matched to a gene: 6. The CDR3 is made up of 17 amino acids.

This clonotype was detected many times. The chain combines TRBV28 with TRBJ1-1; D is ambiguous. The CDR3 has 14 amino acids. Trimming pared 3 bases from V and 1 base from J, leaving 9 bases between. Germline V gives CDR1 MDHEN, CDR2 SYDVKM. The DNA for the CDR3 is TGTGCCAGCAGTTTGGAGGTGAAGAACACTGAAGCTTTCTTT. It is translated as CASSLEVKNTEAFF.

This clonotype was counted between two and nine times. The chain joins TRBV29-1 to TRBJ2-3, with a possible D match to TRBD1 (5 bases). The V and J ends lost 7 bases and 4 bases respectively, with 15 bases between them. Germline V gene data show CDR1 as SQVTM and CDR2 as ANQGSEA. The CDR3 loop spans 13 amino acids. The CDR3, as DNA: TGCAGCGCGAGCAGGGTAAGGGCAGATACGCAGTATTTT. Its protein is CSASRVRADTQYF.

Ten or more counts support this clonotype. The chain carries TRBV5-1 and TRBJ2-5; maybe TRBD2 (5 bases). Germline V gives CDR1 SGHRS, CDR2 YFSETQ. Trimming left V 0 bases short and J 1 base short, with 13 bases between. This CDR3 is built from 16 residues. CDR3 in amino acids: CASSLGRPRAQETQYF. As DNA, the CDR3 is TGCGCCAGCAGCTTGGGAAGACCGAGGGCCCAAGAGACCCAGTACTTC.

This clonotype was counted ten times or more. This sequence joins TRBV7-2 and TRBJ2-1; 9 bases are shared with TRBD2. The germline V gene has CDR1 SGHTA and CDR2 FQGNSA. J lost 1 base, V lost 2 bases, and 3 bases had no gene match. This CDR3 contains 16 residues. CDR3 region: CASSLSSGSSYNEQFF. CDR3 DNA: TGTGCCAGCAGCTTAAGTAGCGGGAGTTCCTACAATGAGCAGTTCTTC.

This clonotype was counted ten times or more. The chain recombines TRBV7-9 with TRBJ2-1; D gene unclear. CDR1 and CDR2 from the germline V gene are SEHNR and FQNEAQ (reference sequence). CDR3 length equals 13 residues. Deletions cut 2 bases from V and 7 bases from J, with 9 bases between. Here the CDR3 DNA reads TGTGCCAGCAGCTTAACAAGAGGAAATGAGCAGTTCTTC. Translated: CASSLTRGNEQFF.

This clonotype has ten or more counts. This chain uses TRBV7-9 with TRBJ2-3; 10 bases are a match to TRBD2. V lost 5 bases to trimming and J lost 4 bases; unmatched junction nucleotides: 9. CDR1 and CDR2 from the germline V gene are SEHNR and FQNEAQ (reference sequence). CDR3 size: 16 residues. The CDR3 is CASSPLAGEGADTQYF. CDR3 DNA sequence: TGTGCCAGCAGCCCCCTAGCGGGAGAGGGGGCAGATACGCAGTATTTT.

The V and J genes are TRBV7-9 and TRBJ1-1; D call uncertain. The V gene lost 8 bases and the J gene lost 5 bases, with 9 bases spanning the gap. CDR1 SEHNR and CDR2 FQNEAQ come from the germline V gene (reference sequence). The CDR3 is 11 residues long. CDR3 region: CASVRQTEAFF. Written as DNA, the CDR3 is TGTGCCAGCGTCAGGCAGACTGAAGCTTTCTTT.

This clonotype turned up a few times. J is TRBJ1-3 and V is TRBV4-2, with a weak D call TRBD1 (5 bases). The length of the CDR3 is 15 residues. Germline loops: CDR1 LGHNA, CDR2 YNFKEQ. The ends were cut back, 0 bases at V and 4 bases at J, with 10 bases in the middle. CDR3 amino acids: CASSQDGGAGNTIYF. CDR3 nucleotide sequence: TGTGCCAGCAGCCAAGACGGAGGGGCGGGAAACACCATATATTTT.

The chain uses TRBV18 and TRBJ2-3; TRBD2 might be the D (6 bases). Trimming took off 3 bases at V and 3 bases at J, with 16 bases between the two ends. The germline CDR1 and CDR2 sequences are KGHSH and LQKENI. The CDR3 sequence is 16 residues long. In nucleotides, the CDR3 is TGTGCCAGCTCACCTGTCGGGAGTAGGGAAACAGATACGCAGTATTTT. Amino acids: CASSPVGSRETDTQYF.

This clonotype has a handful of counts. The chain links TRBV19 to TRBJ1-1; D perhaps matches TRBD1 (5 bases). The CDR3 totals 14 residues. The V end was cut by 1 base, the J end by 5 bases, with 11 bases between. CDR1 LNHDA and CDR2 SQIVND come from the germline V gene (reference sequence). This chain's CDR3 is CASSIAGGWTEAFF. CDR3 coding DNA: TGTGCCAGTAGTATAGCCGGGGGATGGACTGAAGCTTTCTTT.

This clonotype has at least ten counts. V is TRBV9 and J is TRBJ2-7; tentative D call: TRBD2 (6 bases). The ends were cut back, 0 bases at V and 0 bases at J, with 10 bases in the middle. CDR1 SGDLS and CDR2 YYNGEE come from the germline V gene. The CDR3 sequence is 15 residues long. The CDR3 DNA is TGTGCCAGCAGCGTAGGGGGGACTGGCTCCTACGAGCAGTACTTC. It translates to CASSVGGTGSYEQYF.

This chain uses TRBV7-3 with TRBJ2-1, with D perhaps matching TRBD2 (5 bases). CDR1 and CDR2 from the germline V gene are SGHTA and FQGTGA. Trimming took off 0 bases at V and 0 bases at J, with 12 bases between the two ends. The CDR3 is 17 residues long. The CDR3 sequence: CASSLTGLPSSYNEQFF. CDR3 bases: TGTGCCAGCAGCTTAACTGGACTTCCTAGCTCCTACAATGAGCAGTTCTTC.

This clonotype was picked up many times. The chain carries TRBV27 and TRBJ2-7; TRBD2 aligns across 7 bases. CDR1 and CDR2 from the germline V gene are MNHEY and SMNVEV (reference sequence). CDR3 length: 16 residues. V gave up 10 bases and J gave up 4 bases; unmatched junction bases: 19. The CDR3 loop is CATRRMGGSNGYEQYF. In nucleotides, the CDR3 is TGTGCCACCAGGCGGATGGGGGGGAGTAATGGTTACGAGCAGTACTTC.

This clonotype was counted many times. CDR3 amino acids: CSASGASGRALYEQYF. The CDR3 DNA sequence: TGCAGTGCTAGCGGTGCTAGCGGGAGGGCTCTATACGAGCAGTACTTC. The V call is TRBV20-1, the J call TRBJ2-7, with 12 bases lining up with TRBD2. V was clipped by 3 bases and J by 4 bases; unmatched bases: 10. The CDR3 loop spans 16 amino acids. CDR1 is DFQATT and CDR2 is SNEGSKA in the germline V gene (reference sequence).

The chain recombines TRBV19 with TRBJ1-3, with TRBD1 as a possible D gene (6 bases). Germline CDR1 and CDR2: LNHDA and SQIVND (reference sequence). V lost 6 bases to trimming and J lost 0 bases, with 21 bases between them. The CDR3 totals 18 residues. The CDR3 here is CASSLWGGASGSGNTIYF. Written as DNA, the CDR3 is TGTGCCAGTAGCCTGTGGGGGGGCGCATCTGGCTCTGGAAACACCATATATTTT.

This clonotype was seen ten or more times. The chain employs TRBV30 and TRBJ2-3; no definite D call. The CDR3 covers 13 residues. V lost 3 bases and J 1 base, leaving 8 bases between the germline ends. Germline-derived CDR1 and CDR2 are GTSNPN and SVGIG (reference sequence). CDR3 coding DNA: TGTGCCTGGAGCCTAGGTCGCACAGATACGCAGTATTTT. Translation gives CAWSLGRTDTQYF.

This clonotype was recorded many times. The chain is built from TRBV24-1 and TRBJ2-1, with D perhaps TRBD1 (5 bases). The V end was cut by 4 bases, the J end by 1 base, with 10 bases between. The CDR3 sequence is 15 residues long. CDR1 and CDR2 from the germline V gene are KGHDR and SFDVKD. The CDR3: CATSDQGYSYNEQFF. For the CDR3, the DNA is TGTGCCACCAGTGACCAGGGTTATTCCTACAATGAGCAGTTCTTC.

This clonotype was observed a few times. This sequence joins TRBV6-2 or TRBV6-3 and TRBJ2-1, with 8 nucleotides matching TRBD2. The CDR3 is 14 residues long. Germline CDR1 is MNHEY and CDR2 is SVGEGT. Trimming removed 4 bases from V and 3 bases from J; junction bases left unmatched: 2. CDR3 loop: CASSSTSVYNEQFF. The CDR3 bases are TGTGCCAGCAGTTCGACTAGCGTCTACAATGAGCAGTTCTTC.

This clonotype was counted ten times or more. V usage is TRBV2 and J usage is TRBJ2-1; unclear D gene. Trimming pared 4 bases from V and 6 bases from J, leaving 10 bases between. The CDR3 runs 13 residues. The germline V gene encodes CDR1 SNHLY and CDR2 FYNNEI. The CDR3, as DNA: TGTGCCAGCAGTGGGATGGGTGCCAATGAGCAGTTCTTC. Its translation: CASSGMGANEQFF.

The chain couples TRBV28 to TRBJ1-5; 7 positions agree with TRBD1. Trimming cost V 2 bases and J 7 bases; bases outside gene matches: 11. Germline values: CDR1 MDHEN, CDR2 SYDVKM. This CDR3 has 16 amino acids. The CDR3 loop is CASSLGGSTGVQPQHF. The DNA of the CDR3 is TGTGCCAGCAGTTTAGGGGGGAGTACAGGGGTCCAGCCCCAGCATTTT.

This clonotype came up many times. The chain uses TRBV7-8 and TRBJ2-5, with D tentatively TRBD2 (5 bases). CDR1 is SGHVS and CDR2 is FQNEAQ in the germline V gene. Deletions cut 5 bases from V and 1 base from J, with 14 bases between. This CDR3 spans 15 amino acids. CDR3: CASSQRSRGQETQYF. Written as DNA, the CDR3 is TGTGCCAGCAGCCAGAGGTCCCGGGGCCAAGAGACCCAGTACTTC.

There are many counts of this clonotype. The V gene is TRBV6-2 or TRBV6-3, the J gene TRBJ2-2; unclear D gene. The CDR3 contains 14 residues. CDR1 and CDR2 (germline): MNHEY, SVGEGT. V was cut by 2 bases and J by 3 bases, with 7 bases left in between. CDR3 region: CASSYIDYTGELFF. The CDR3 DNA is TGTGCCAGCAGTTACATCGATTACACCGGGGAGCTGTTTTTT.

This clonotype has at least ten counts. J is TRBJ2-1 and V is TRBV7-9; TRBD2 agrees at 7 bases. Germline CDR1 SEHNR, CDR2 FQNEAQ (reference sequence). The length of the CDR3 is 14 residues. V dropped 1 base and J dropped 8; count of bases not matched to a gene: 5. The CDR3 DNA reads as TGTGCCAGCAGCTTAGGAAGCGCGGGGGATGAGCAGTTCTTC. Its protein is CASSLGSAGDEQFF.

The sample holds many counts of this clonotype. The chain combines TRBV13 with TRBJ2-7, with TRBD2 identical over 7 bases. Trimming at V came to 7 bases and at J to 2 bases, leaving 8 bases not matched to a gene. Germline V lookup: CDR1 PRHDT, CDR2 FYEKMQ (reference sequence). The CDR3 runs 14 residues. The CDR3 nucleotides are TGTGCCAGCACGGGAGGCGTTCCGCCCTACGAGCAGTACTTC. Residues: CASTGGVPPYEQYF.

This clonotype has ten or more counts. The CDR3 sequence is CASSPGLAGGPYEQYF. CDR3 in DNA: TGTGCCAGCAGCCCGGGACTAGCGGGAGGGCCCTACGAGCAGTACTTC. This sequence joins TRBV7-9 and TRBJ2-7; the match to TRBD2 covers 16 bases. The CDR3 contains 16 residues. Germline lookup yields CDR1 SEHNR and CDR2 FQNEAQ (reference sequence). V lost 5 bases to trimming and J lost 2 bases; unmatched junction nucleotides: 3.

In its sample, this clonotype was seen many times. The V gene is TRBV12-5, the J gene TRBJ1-2; D is uncertain. Trimming stripped 0 bases from V and 7 bases from J, with 21 bases between. Germline V CDR1 and CDR2: LGHNT, FRNRAP. The CDR3 has 17 amino acids. The CDR3 spells CASGLVLGDAESSGYTF. DNA of the CDR3: TGTGCTAGTGGTTTGGTACTCGGAGACGCAGAGTCGTCTGGCTACACCTTC.

This clonotype was counted at least ten times. V usage is TRBV7-2 and J usage is TRBJ1-4, with 9 bases fitting TRBD1. The CDR3 contains 15 residues. V gave up 4 bases and J gave up 7 bases; unmatched junction bases: 7. CDR1 is SGHTA and CDR2 is FQGNSA in the germline V gene. The CDR3 sequence: CASSSGTGRGEKLFF. The CDR3 DNA sequence: TGTGCCAGCAGCTCCGGGACAGGGAGGGGTGAAAAACTGTTTTTT.